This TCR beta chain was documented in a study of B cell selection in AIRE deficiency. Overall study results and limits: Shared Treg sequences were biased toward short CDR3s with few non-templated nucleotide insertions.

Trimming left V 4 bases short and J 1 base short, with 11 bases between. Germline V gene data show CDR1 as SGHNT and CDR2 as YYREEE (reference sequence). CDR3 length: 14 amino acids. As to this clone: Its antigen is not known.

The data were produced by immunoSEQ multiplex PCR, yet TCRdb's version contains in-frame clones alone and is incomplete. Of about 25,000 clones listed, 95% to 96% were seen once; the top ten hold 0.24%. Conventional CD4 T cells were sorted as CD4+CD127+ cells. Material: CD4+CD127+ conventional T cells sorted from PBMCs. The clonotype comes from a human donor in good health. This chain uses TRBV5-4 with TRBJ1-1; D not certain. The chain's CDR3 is CASSPTTGNTEAFF. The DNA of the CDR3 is TGTGCCAGCAGCCCAACGACGGGGAACACTGAAGCTTTCTTT.